The T cell receptor (beta chain) described here comes from a study of blood T cell repertoires in COVID-19. Study background: Sites in the United States, Italy and Spain provided acute and convalescent COVID-19 samples. T cells, B-cell-depleted T cells, or PBMCs provided the cDNA or gDNA that served as material.

Original handling: Amplified reference gene primers provided the basis for estimating nucleated cell counts. This table comes from immunoSEQ multiplex PCR, and its TCRdb copy is limited to in-frame clones, with some not included. The V and J calls and clone size come from that table; D and trimming were worked out from the DNA. The table includes under 200,000 clones, around 90% detected once. Trimming took off 1 base at V and 2 bases at J, with 6 bases between the two ends. The CDR3 is 14 residues long. The germline V gene encodes CDR1 SGHRS and CDR2 YFSETQ. To note about this clone: This sample also contains other DNA sequences that code for the same CDR3.

The V and J genes are TRBV5-1 and TRBJ2-2; no definite D call. Input material: peripheral blood. The sequence derives from a man aged 55 to 70 with active or convalescent COVID-19. The DNA for the CDR3 is TGCGCCAGCAGCTTGCAGACAAACACCGGGGAGCTGTTTTTT. Encoded protein: CASSLQTNTGELFF.